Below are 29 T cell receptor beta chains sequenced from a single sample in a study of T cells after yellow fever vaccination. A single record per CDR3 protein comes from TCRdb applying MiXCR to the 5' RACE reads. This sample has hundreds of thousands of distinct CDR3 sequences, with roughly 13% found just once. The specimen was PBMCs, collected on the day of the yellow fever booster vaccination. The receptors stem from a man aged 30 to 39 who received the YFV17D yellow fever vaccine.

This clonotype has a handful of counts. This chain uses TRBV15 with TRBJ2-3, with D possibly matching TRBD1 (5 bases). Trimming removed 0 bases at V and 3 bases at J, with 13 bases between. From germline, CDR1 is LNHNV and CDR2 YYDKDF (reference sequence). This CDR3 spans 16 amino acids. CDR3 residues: CATSRDRSRGTDTQYF. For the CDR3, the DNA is TGTGCCACCAGCAGAGATCGGTCTAGGGGAACAGATACGCAGTATTTT.

In DNA, the CDR3 is TGCAGTGCTAGACCACCTACTAGCGTACCAAGCTCCTACAATGAGCAGTTCTTC. It codes for CSARPPTSVPSSYNEQFF. The V call is TRBV20-1, the J call TRBJ2-1; 7 bases align to TRBD2. The CDR3 has 18 residues. With V trimmed by 2 bases and J by 0 bases, 13 bases remained unmatched. Per germline, CDR1 DFQATT and CDR2 SNEGSKA (reference sequence).

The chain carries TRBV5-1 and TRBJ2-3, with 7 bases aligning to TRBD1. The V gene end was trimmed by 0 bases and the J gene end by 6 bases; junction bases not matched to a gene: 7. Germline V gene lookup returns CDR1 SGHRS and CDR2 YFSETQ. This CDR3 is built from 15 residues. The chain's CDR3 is CASSLETGWMDTQYF. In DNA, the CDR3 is TGCGCCAGCAGCTTGGAGACAGGGTGGATGGATACGCAGTATTTT. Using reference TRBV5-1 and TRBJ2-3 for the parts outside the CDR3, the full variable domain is KAGVTQTPRYLIKTRGQQVTLSCSPISGHRSVSWYQQTPGQGLQFLFEYFSETQRNKGNFPGRFSGRQFSNSRSEMNVSTLELGDSALYLCASSLETGWMDTQYFGPGTRLTVL.

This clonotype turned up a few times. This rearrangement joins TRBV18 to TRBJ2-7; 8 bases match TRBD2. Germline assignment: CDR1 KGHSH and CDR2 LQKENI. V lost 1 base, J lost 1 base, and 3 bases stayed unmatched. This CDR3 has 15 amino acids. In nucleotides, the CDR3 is TGTGCCAGCTCACCACTTATAGCGGGATCCTACGAGCAGTACTTC. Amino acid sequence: CASSPLIAGSYEQYF.

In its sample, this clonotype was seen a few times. CDR3 region: CASSDKSASDTQYF. In DNA form, the CDR3 reads TGTGCCAGCAGTGACAAGAGCGCCTCAGATACGCAGTATTTT. V usage is TRBV6-4 and J usage is TRBJ2-3, with unresolved D. Germline CDR1 MRHNA, CDR2 SNTAGT. The CDR3 sequence is 14 residues long. Trimming took off 2 bases at V and 4 bases at J, with 10 bases between the two ends.

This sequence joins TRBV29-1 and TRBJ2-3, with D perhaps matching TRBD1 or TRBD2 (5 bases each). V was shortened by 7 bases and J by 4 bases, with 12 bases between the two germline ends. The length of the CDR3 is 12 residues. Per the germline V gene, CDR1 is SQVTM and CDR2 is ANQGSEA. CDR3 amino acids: CSGGDSADTQYF. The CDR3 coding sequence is TGCAGCGGAGGGGATTCGGCAGATACGCAGTATTTT.

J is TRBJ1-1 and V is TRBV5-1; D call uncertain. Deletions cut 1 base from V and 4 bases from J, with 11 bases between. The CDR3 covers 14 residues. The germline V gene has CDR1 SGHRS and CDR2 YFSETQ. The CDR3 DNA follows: TGCGCCAGCAGCTTGTCGGCGGCGGGCACTGAAGCTTTCTTT. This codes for CASSLSAAGTEAFF.

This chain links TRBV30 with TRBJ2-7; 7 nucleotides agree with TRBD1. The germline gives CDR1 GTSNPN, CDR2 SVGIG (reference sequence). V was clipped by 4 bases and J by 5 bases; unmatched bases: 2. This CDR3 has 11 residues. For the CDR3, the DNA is TGTGCCTGGAACAGGGGCCACGAGCAGTACTTC. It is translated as CAWNRGHEQYF.

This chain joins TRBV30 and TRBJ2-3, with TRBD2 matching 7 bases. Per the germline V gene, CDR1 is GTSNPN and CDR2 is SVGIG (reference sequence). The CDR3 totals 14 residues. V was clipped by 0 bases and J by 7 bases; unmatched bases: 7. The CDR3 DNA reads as TGTGCCTGGAGTGTTTATGGGAGGGGCTATACGCAGTATTTT. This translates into CAWSVYGRGYTQYF. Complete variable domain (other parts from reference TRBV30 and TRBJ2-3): SQTIHQWPATLVQPVGSPLSLECTVEGTSNPNLYWYRQAAGRGLQLLFYSVGIGQISSEVPQNLSASRPQDRQFILSSKKLLLSDSGFYLCAWSVYGRGYTQYFGPGTRLTVL.

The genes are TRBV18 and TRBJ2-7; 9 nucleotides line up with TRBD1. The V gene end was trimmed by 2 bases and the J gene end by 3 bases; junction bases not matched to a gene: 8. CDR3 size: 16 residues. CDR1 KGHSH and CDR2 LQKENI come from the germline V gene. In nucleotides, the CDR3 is TGTGCCAGCTCACCAAGGGGACAGGGCGGGGACTACGAGCAGTACTTC. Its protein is CASSPRGQGGDYEQYF.

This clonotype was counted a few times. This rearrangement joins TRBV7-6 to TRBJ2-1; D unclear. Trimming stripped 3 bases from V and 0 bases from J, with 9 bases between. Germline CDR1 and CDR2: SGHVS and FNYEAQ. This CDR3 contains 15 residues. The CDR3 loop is CASSLTTSSYNEQFF. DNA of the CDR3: TGTGCCAGCAGCTTGACGACCAGCTCCTACAATGAGCAGTTCTTC.

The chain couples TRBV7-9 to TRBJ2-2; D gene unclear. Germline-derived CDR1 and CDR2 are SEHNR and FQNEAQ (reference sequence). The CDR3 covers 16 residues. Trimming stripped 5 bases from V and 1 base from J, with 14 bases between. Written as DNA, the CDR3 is TGTGCCAGCAGCCCAGCCAGTACCTTGAACACCGGGGAGCTGTTTTTT. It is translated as CASSPASTLNTGELFF.

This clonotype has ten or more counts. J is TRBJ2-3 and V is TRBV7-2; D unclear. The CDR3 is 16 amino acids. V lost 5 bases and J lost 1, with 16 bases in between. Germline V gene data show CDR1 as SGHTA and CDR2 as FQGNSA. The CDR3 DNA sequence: TGTGCCAGCAGCCCCACGGCGGTCTACGGCACAGATACGCAGTATTTT. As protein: CASSPTAVYGTDTQYF.

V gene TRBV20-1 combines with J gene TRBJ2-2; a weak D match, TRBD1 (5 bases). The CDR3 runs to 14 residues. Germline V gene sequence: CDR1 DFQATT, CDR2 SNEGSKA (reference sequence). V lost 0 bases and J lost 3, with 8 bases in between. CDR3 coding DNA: TGCAGTGCTAGAGAGTTCAGGGACACCGGGGAGCTGTTTTTT. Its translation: CSAREFRDTGELFF.

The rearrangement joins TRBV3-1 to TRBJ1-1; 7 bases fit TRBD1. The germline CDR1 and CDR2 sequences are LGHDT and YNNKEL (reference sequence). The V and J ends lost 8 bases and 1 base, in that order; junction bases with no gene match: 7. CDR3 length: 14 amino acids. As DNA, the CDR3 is TGTGCCAGCCACCTGACAGGGAGGAACACTGAAGCTTTCTTT. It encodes CASHLTGRNTEAFF.

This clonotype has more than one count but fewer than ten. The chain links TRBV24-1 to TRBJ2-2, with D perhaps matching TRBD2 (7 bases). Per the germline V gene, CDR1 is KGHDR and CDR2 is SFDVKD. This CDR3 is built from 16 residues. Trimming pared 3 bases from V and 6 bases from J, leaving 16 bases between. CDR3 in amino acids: CATSDAGAPDAGELFF. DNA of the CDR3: TGTGCCACCAGTGATGCGGGGGCTCCGGACGCCGGGGAGCTGTTTTTT.

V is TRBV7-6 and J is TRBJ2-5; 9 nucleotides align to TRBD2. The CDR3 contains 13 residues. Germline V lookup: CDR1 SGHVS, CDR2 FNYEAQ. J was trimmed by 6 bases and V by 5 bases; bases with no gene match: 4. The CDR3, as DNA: TGTGCCAGCAGCAGAGCGGGAGGACAGACCCAGTACTTC. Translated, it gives CASSRAGGQTQYF.

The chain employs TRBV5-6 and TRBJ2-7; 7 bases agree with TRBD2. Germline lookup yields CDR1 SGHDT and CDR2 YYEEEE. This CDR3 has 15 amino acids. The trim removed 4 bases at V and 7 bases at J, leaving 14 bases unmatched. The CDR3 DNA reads TGTGCCAGCAGCATCCGGGACTACGGAGGATGGGAGCAGTACTTC. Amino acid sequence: CASSIRDYGGWEQYF.

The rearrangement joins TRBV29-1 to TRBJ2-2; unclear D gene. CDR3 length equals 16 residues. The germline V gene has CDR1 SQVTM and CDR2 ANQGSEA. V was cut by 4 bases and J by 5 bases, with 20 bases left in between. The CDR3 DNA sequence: TGCAGCGTTGTTTCGGCGACCACTATGGGGACCGGGGAGCTGTTTTTT. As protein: CSVVSATTMGTGELFF.

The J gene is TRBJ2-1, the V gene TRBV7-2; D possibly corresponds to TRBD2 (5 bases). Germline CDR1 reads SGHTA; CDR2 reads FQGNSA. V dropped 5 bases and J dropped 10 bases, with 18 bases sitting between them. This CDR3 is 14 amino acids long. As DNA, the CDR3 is TGTGCCAGCAGCACCGAGAGGGCGGGCCGGGAGCAGTTCTTC. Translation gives CASSTERAGREQFF.

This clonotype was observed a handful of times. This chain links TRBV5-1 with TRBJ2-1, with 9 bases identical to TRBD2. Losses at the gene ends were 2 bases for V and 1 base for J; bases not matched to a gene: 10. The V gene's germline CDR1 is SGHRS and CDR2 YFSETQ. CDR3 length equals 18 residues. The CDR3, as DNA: TGCGCCAGCAGCTTCGGGACTAGCAGAGTCGGGTCCTACAATGAGCAGTTCTTC. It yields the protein CASSFGTSRVGSYNEQFF.

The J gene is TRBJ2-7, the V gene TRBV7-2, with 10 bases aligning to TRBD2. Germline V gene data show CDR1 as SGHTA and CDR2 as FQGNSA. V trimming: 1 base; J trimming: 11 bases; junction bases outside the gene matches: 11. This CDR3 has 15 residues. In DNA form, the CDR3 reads TGTGCCAGCAGCTTAGGGCCTAGCGGGAGATATGGGGAGTACTTC. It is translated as CASSLGPSGRYGEYF.

The CDR3 DNA sequence: TGTGCCAGCAGCTTACAGGGTGTGCACGAGCAGTACTTC. This gives the protein CASSLQGVHEQYF. The chain links TRBV7-8 to TRBJ2-7; maybe TRBD1 (5 bases). Per germline, CDR1 SGHVS and CDR2 FQNEAQ. With 2 bases removed from V and 5 bases from J, the gap between germline ends came to 10 bases. The CDR3 is 13 residues long.

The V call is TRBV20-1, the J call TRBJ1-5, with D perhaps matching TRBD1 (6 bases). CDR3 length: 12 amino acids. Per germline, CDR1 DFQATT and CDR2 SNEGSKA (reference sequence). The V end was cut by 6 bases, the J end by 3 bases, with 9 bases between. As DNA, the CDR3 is TGCAGTGCCGGGACACCCAATCAGCCCCAGCATTTT. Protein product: CSAGTPNQPQHF.

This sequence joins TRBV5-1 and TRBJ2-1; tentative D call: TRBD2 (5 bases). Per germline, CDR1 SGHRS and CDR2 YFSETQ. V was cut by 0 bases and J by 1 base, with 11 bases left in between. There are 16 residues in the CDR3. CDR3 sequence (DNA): TGCGCCAGCAGCTTGGACACGACGGGATCCTACAATGAGCAGTTCTTC. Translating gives CASSLDTTGSYNEQFF.

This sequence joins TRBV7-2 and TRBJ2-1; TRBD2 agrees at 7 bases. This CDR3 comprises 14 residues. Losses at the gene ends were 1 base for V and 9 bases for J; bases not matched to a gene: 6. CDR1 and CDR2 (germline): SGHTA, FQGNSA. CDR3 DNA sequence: TGTGCCAGCAGCTTAGGCGTTGGGGGGGGTGAGCAGTTCTTC. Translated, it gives CASSLGVGGGEQFF.

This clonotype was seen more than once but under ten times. The CDR3 here is CASSFKGPFFEAFF. In DNA form, the CDR3 reads TGCGCCAGCAGCTTTAAAGGGCCATTCTTTGAAGCTTTCTTT. The chain employs TRBV5-1 and TRBJ1-1; no reliable D call. This CDR3 region has 14 residues. V gave up 2 bases and J gave up 7 bases, with 15 bases separating them. Germline assignment: CDR1 SGHRS and CDR2 YFSETQ.

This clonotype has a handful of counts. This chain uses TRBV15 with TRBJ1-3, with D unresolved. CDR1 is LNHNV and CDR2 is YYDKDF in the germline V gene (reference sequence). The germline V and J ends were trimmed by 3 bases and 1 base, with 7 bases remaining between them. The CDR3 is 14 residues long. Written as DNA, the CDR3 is TGTGCCACCAGCAGTCGGGATTCTGGAAACACCATATATTTT. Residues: CATSSRDSGNTIYF. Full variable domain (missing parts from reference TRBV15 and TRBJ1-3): DAMVIQNPRYQVTQFGKPVTLSCSQTLNHNVMYWYQQKSSQAPKLLFHYYDKDFNNEADTPDNFQSRRPNTSFCFLDIRSPGLGDTAMYLCATSSRDSGNTIYFGEGSWLTVV.

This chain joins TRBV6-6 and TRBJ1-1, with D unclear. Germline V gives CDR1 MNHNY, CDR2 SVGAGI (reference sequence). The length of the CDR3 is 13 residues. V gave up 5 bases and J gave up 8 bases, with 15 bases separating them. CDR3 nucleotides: TGTGCCAGCAGTACAATAAACGTGAGGGAAGCTTTCTTT. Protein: CASSTINVREAFF.